The clone carrying this T cell receptor (beta chain) occurred a few times. Libraries of TCR beta came from iRepertoire HTBI primers plus Arm-PCR of CDR3 regions. MiXCR, applied by TCRdb to the multiplex PCR reads, yields one record per CDR3 protein. This table has fewer than 600,000 distinct CDR3 sequences, less than 25% appearing once. Time point here: persistent/refractory GD, antithyroid drugs over 5 years with positive TRAb. Scientists built the TCR library using RNA that was extracted from PBMCs. The sample is drawn from a study of regulatory T cells in long-lasting Graves disease. This specimen consisted of peripheral blood mononuclear cells (PBMCs), obtained when the disease was refractory, from a patient treated with antithyroid drugs. The clonotype originates from a female donor with Graves disease.

Written as DNA, the CDR3 is TGTGCCAGCAGCCCCGCACAGGGGAAGAACACTGAAGCTTTCTTT. This sequence encodes CASSPAQGKNTEAFF. This chain joins TRBV7-2 and TRBJ1-1; 7 nucleotides match TRBD1. V was pared by 5 bases and J by 1 base, with 7 bases of the junction left unmatched. The CDR3 spans 15 residues. Germline assignment: CDR1 SGHTA and CDR2 FQGNSA.